These 6 T cell receptor beta chains originate from one sample sequenced in a study of T cell repertoires in cytomegalovirus infection. TCRdb redid the calling of the reads with MiXCR, one entry per CDR3 protein. The sample carries 250,000 or so distinct CDR3 sequences, around 12% recorded once. Source material: PBMCs. These receptor sequences come from a human donor in good health (CMV status not recorded). Some clones in this sample may be carry-over from other donors' samples.

In this sample, this clonotype turned up a few times. V and J are TRBV5-4 and TRBJ2-1; D may be TRBD2 (6 bases). Germline V gives CDR1 SGHNT, CDR2 YYREEE (reference sequence). CDR3 size: 13 residues. Trimming shortened V by 1 base and J by 8 bases, and 10 bases separated the two germline ends. Written as DNA, the CDR3 is TGTGCCAGCAGCTTGCAGGCTAGCGATGAGCAGTTCTTC. This encodes CASSLQASDEQFF.

This clonotype has just a few counts. The V gene is TRBV14, the J gene TRBJ1-1, with D perhaps matching TRBD1 (6 bases). Germline lookup yields CDR1 SGHDN and CDR2 FVKESK. Trimming shortened V by 1 base and J by 10 bases, and 19 bases separated the two germline ends. This CDR3 is 15 amino acids long. CDR3 sequence reads: CASSQVVVTGPGAFF. Here the CDR3 DNA reads TGTGCCAGCAGCCAAGTAGTTGTGACAGGCCCCGGAGCTTTCTTT.

Ten or more counts support this clonotype. The chain recombines TRBV6-2 or TRBV6-3 with TRBJ2-7, with TRBD1 matching over 8 bases. The CDR3 runs 14 residues. The germline V gene has CDR1 MNHEY and CDR2 SVGEGT. The V and J ends lost 6 bases and 4 bases, in that order; junction bases with no gene match: 8. CDR3 amino acids: CASRPGQGRYEQYF. CDR3 nucleotides: TGTGCCAGCAGACCTGGACAGGGTCGGTACGAGCAGTACTTC.

This clonotype has ten or more counts. The chain recombines TRBV7-2 with TRBJ2-5; D remains unclear. CDR1 SGHTA and CDR2 FQGNSA come from the germline V gene. The CDR3 totals 13 residues. The germline V and J ends were trimmed by 5 bases and 4 bases, with 11 bases remaining between them. The DNA for the CDR3 is TGTGCCAGCAGCACACAGACGGCAGAGACCCAGTACTTC. Translation: CASSTQTAETQYF.

This clonotype was recorded at least ten times. The chain recombines TRBV29-1 with TRBJ2-7; 9 nucleotides line up with TRBD2. This CDR3 is 12 amino acids long. Germline V gives CDR1 SQVTM, CDR2 ANQGSEA. V shed 6 bases and J 3 bases; nucleotides not matched to a gene: 3. The CDR3 spells CSVGGGGYEQYF. For the CDR3, the DNA is TGCAGCGTCGGCGGGGGGGGCTACGAGCAGTACTTC.

This clonotype occurred many times. The V call is TRBV28, the J call TRBJ2-6; possibly TRBD1 for D (5 bases). With 7 bases removed from V and 0 bases from J, the gap between germline ends came to 19 bases. The length of the CDR3 is 18 residues. CDR1 is MDHEN, CDR2 SYDVKM, per germline. CDR3 sequence reads: CASTPLYRISSGANVLTF. In DNA, the CDR3 is TGTGCCAGCACCCCCCTTTACAGGATTAGCTCTGGGGCCAACGTCCTGACTTTC. The variable domain in full, completed from reference TRBV28 and TRBJ2-6, reads DVKVTQSSRYLVKRTGEKVFLECVQDMDHENMFWYRQDPGLGLRLIYFSYDVKMKEKGDIPEGYSVSREKKERFSLILESASTNQTSMYLCASTPLYRISSGANVLTFGAGSRLTVL.